The next 22 T cell receptor beta chains were all read from a single sample in a study of early T cells in non-severe SARS-CoV-2 infection. TCRdb processed the 5' RACE reads anew with MiXCR; each CDR3 protein has one entry. The sample shows almost 85,000 distinct CDR3 sequences, about 12% of them seen only once. Sample: whole blood. These receptor sequences come from an adult who was a healthcare worker with PCR-confirmed SARS-CoV-2 infection or an uninfected control (not recorded which).

This clonotype came up a few times. The V gene is TRBV24-1, the J gene TRBJ2-1; 10 positions match TRBD2. The CDR3 is 14 amino acids. Germline assignment: CDR1 KGHDR and CDR2 SFDVKD. The V and J ends lost 5 bases and 9 bases, in that order; junction bases with no gene match: 6. CDR3 region: CATSGAGGPGEQFF. CDR3 in DNA: TGTGCCACCAGTGGAGCGGGGGGGCCCGGTGAGCAGTTCTTC.

The V gene is TRBV29-1, the J gene TRBJ1-1; 7 positions agree with TRBD1. This CDR3 comprises 11 residues. Germline V gene data show CDR1 as SQVTM and CDR2 as ANQGSEA. Trimming removed 5 bases from V and 7 bases from J; junction bases left unmatched: 4. The CDR3, as DNA: TGCAGCGTTACGAGACAGGGTGAAGCTTTCTTT. Translation: CSVTRQGEAFF.

This clonotype showed up just a few times. J is TRBJ2-1 and V is TRBV3-1, with no clear D. V was cut by 6 bases and J by 7 bases, with 19 bases left in between. The CDR3 runs 15 residues. Germline V gives CDR1 LGHDT, CDR2 YNNKEL (reference sequence). CDR3 residues: CASSLTLAVRNEQFF. In nucleotides, the CDR3 is TGTGCCAGCAGTTTAACCCTGGCGGTACGAAATGAGCAGTTCTTC.

This clonotype has ten or more counts. The chain combines TRBV11-2 with TRBJ2-7, with 7 bases matching TRBD2. Looked up from germline, CDR1 is SGHAT and CDR2 is FQNNGV. The CDR3 is 15 residues long. The trim removed 0 bases at V and 2 bases at J, leaving 4 bases unmatched. The CDR3, as DNA: TGTGCCAGCAGCTTAGAAGTGGGAGGGCCCTACGAGCAGTACTTC. Translated: CASSLEVGGPYEQYF.

The chain couples TRBV20-1 to TRBJ2-3; 14 nucleotides agree with TRBD2. From germline, CDR1 is DFQATT and CDR2 SNEGSKA (reference sequence). The V segment lost 2 bases and the J segment 4 bases; nucleotides outside the gene matches: 5. CDR3 size: 16 residues. The CDR3 region has the DNA TGCAGTGCTAGAAAAGGGACTAGCGGGAGTCCAGATACGCAGTATTTT. Protein product: CSARKGTSGSPDTQYF.

This clonotype was seen repeatedly, ten times or more. The DNA for the CDR3 is TGTGCCAGCAGCTTAGGTGCGGGTGAGCAGTTCTTC. It encodes CASSLGAGEQFF. The chain couples TRBV11-2 to TRBJ2-1; the D gene is possibly TRBD2 (5 bases). V lost 1 base and J lost 9, with 7 bases in between. This CDR3 region has 12 residues. Per germline, CDR1 SGHAT and CDR2 FQNNGV.

This clonotype was found a few times. J is TRBJ2-7 and V is TRBV28; a weak D match, TRBD1 (5 bases). The CDR3 length is 14 residues. V was pared by 4 bases and J by 0 bases, with 10 bases between. Germline V gene lookup returns CDR1 MDHEN and CDR2 SYDVKM. The chain's CDR3 is CASSWGRTSYEQYF. Written as DNA, the CDR3 is TGTGCCAGCAGTTGGGGCAGAACCTCCTACGAGCAGTACTTC.

The V call is TRBV12-3 or TRBV12-4, the J call TRBJ2-5; D call uncertain. V lost 3 bases and J lost 2, with 10 bases in between. This CDR3 comprises 14 residues. The CDR3 DNA is TGTGCCAGCAGTTTTTCCGACTCTCAAGAGACCCAGTACTTC. Translation gives CASSFSDSQETQYF.

In its sample, this clonotype was seen many times. The chain couples TRBV28 to TRBJ2-6; D perhaps matches TRBD1 (6 bases). The CDR3 sequence is 15 residues long. V lost 5 bases and J lost 0, with 8 bases in between. Germline V gene lookup returns CDR1 MDHEN and CDR2 SYDVKM. The CDR3 protein is CASSLQGSGANVLTF. CDR3 coding DNA: TGTGCCAGCAGTCTACAGGGCTCTGGGGCCAACGTCCTGACTTTC.

This clonotype was counted only a few times. The V gene is TRBV7-9, the J gene TRBJ1-2; D gene ambiguous. This CDR3 is 13 amino acids long. Germline V gene sequence: CDR1 SEHNR, CDR2 FQNEAQ (reference sequence). The germline V and J ends were trimmed by 8 bases and 5 bases, with 15 bases remaining between them. The CDR3 sequence is CASSRETPYGYTF. In DNA form, the CDR3 reads TGTGCCAGCTCAAGGGAGACACCGTATGGCTACACCTTC.

This clonotype came up many times. The chain carries TRBV7-6 and TRBJ2-7, with unresolved D. Germline V gene data show CDR1 as SGHVS and CDR2 as FNYEAQ. CDR3 size: 16 residues. The V and J ends lost 0 bases and 2 bases respectively, with 14 bases between them. In DNA form, the CDR3 reads TGTGCCAGCAGCTTAGCGCCCGGGCCGACCACCTACGAGCAGTACTTC. Amino acids: CASSLAPGPTTYEQYF.

This clonotype was seen repeatedly, ten times or more. J is TRBJ1-1 and V is TRBV7-9, with TRBD1 matching 7 bases. There are 14 residues in the CDR3. Trimming removed 5 bases from V and 3 bases from J; junction bases left unmatched: 6. Germline CDR1 reads SEHNR; CDR2 reads FQNEAQ (reference sequence). CDR3 nucleotide sequence: TGTGCCAGCAGCACAACAGGGGAAGACACTGAAGCTTTCTTT. It yields the protein CASSTTGEDTEAFF.

This clonotype was counted between two and nine times. V gene TRBV3-1 combines with J gene TRBJ2-3, with D uncertain. Trimming cost V 6 bases and J 5 bases, with 15 bases left between them. Germline values: CDR1 LGHDT, CDR2 YNNKEL (reference sequence). The CDR3 contains 14 residues. In DNA, the CDR3 is TGTGCCAGCAGTGATAACCTAGGCGGAGATACGCAGTATTTT. Its translation is CASSDNLGGDTQYF.

The chain is built from TRBV28 and TRBJ2-1; perhaps TRBD1 as D (5 bases). This CDR3 has 13 amino acids. Trimming removed 4 bases at V and 4 bases at J, with 8 bases between. Germline-derived CDR1 and CDR2 are MDHEN and SYDVKM. CDR3 DNA sequence: TGTGCCAGCAGTTCAGACAGTTACAATGAGCAGTTCTTC. Translation gives CASSSDSYNEQFF.

V is TRBV28 and J is TRBJ2-1; a possible D gene is TRBD2 (6 bases). Trimming cost V 10 bases and J 6 bases, with 13 bases left between them. Germline CDR1 reads MDHEN; CDR2 reads SYDVKM. This CDR3 region has 12 residues. The CDR3 DNA follows: TGTGCCACTTGTACTAGCCGCAATGAGCAGTTCTTC. Protein: CATCTSRNEQFF.

This clonotype has a handful of counts. The rearrangement joins TRBV5-1 to TRBJ2-3; D may be TRBD2 (5 bases). The germline V gene encodes CDR1 SGHRS and CDR2 YFSETQ. V gave up 1 base and J gave up 6 bases, with 12 bases separating them. The CDR3 runs to 14 residues. This chain's CDR3 is CASSLIASMDTQYF. DNA of the CDR3: TGCGCCAGCAGCTTGATTGCTAGCATGGATACGCAGTATTTT. Full variable domain (rest looked up from reference TRBV5-1 and TRBJ2-3): KAGVTQTPRYLIKTRGQQVTLSCSPISGHRSVSWYQQTPGQGLQFLFEYFSETQRNKGNFPGRFSGRQFSNSRSEMNVSTLELGDSALYLCASSLIASMDTQYFGPGTRLTVL.

This clonotype appeared a few times. This chain connects TRBV5-6 to TRBJ2-3; the match to TRBD2 covers 7 bases. The length of the CDR3 is 13 residues. Germline assignment: CDR1 SGHDT and CDR2 YYEEEE. Losses at the gene ends were 6 bases for V and 6 bases for J; bases not matched to a gene: 7. The CDR3 nucleotides read TGTGCCAGCACCCTAGCGGAGAGGGATACGCAGTATTTT. Translated, it gives CASTLAERDTQYF.

This clonotype came up a few times. This sequence joins TRBV7-9 and TRBJ2-4; D remains ambiguous. There are 14 residues in the CDR3. Trimming took 1 base from V and 6 from J, leaving 10 bases between them. CDR1 and CDR2 (germline): SEHNR, FQNEAQ (reference sequence). The DNA for the CDR3 is TGTGCCAGCAGCTTAGACGCAGGTCGAAACATTCAGTACTTC. Residues: CASSLDAGRNIQYF.

Many counts were recorded for this clonotype. V and J are TRBV2 and TRBJ2-7; TRBD1 matches 7 bases. The V and J ends lost 6 bases and 5 bases, in that order; junction bases with no gene match: 1. There are 11 residues in the CDR3. Germline V gene data show CDR1 as SNHLY and CDR2 as FYNNEI. CDR3 bases: TGTGCCAGCAGCACAGGGGACGAGCAGTACTTC. Translated, it gives CASSTGDEQYF.

The table lists this clonotype with many counts. This sequence joins TRBV3-1 and TRBJ1-1; 8 nucleotides align to TRBD1. The CDR3 covers 16 residues. Looked up from germline, CDR1 is LGHDT and CDR2 is YNNKEL (reference sequence). V lost 4 bases to trimming and J lost 3 bases; unmatched junction nucleotides: 10. CDR3 sequence (DNA): TGTGCCAGCAGCCCTCACGGACAGGGCGGGCACACTGAAGCTTTCTTT. This codes for CASSPHGQGGHTEAFF. Full variable domain (outside the CDR3, taken from reference TRBV3-1 and TRBJ1-1): DTAVSQTPKYLVTQMGNDKSIKCEQNLGHDTMYWYKQDSKKFLKIMFSYNNKELIINETVPNRFSPKSPDKAHLNLHINSLELGDSAVYFCASSPHGQGGHTEAFFGQGTRLTVV.

The sample holds many counts of this clonotype. This chain joins TRBV19 and TRBJ2-2, with D tentatively TRBD2 (6 bases). Germline-derived CDR1 and CDR2 are LNHDA and SQIVND (reference sequence). This CDR3 is built from 15 residues. V shed 7 bases and J shed 2 bases, with 14 bases lying between them. CDR3 DNA sequence: TGTGCCAGTACACTGTATAGCGGAAACACCGGGGAGCTGTTTTTT. This translates into CASTLYSGNTGELFF.

This rearrangement joins TRBV6-5 to TRBJ1-5; D is possibly TRBD1 (5 bases). V shed 6 bases and J shed 0 bases, with 12 bases lying between them. This CDR3 region has 15 residues. Germline loops: CDR1 MNHEY, CDR2 SVGAGI. CDR3 nucleotides: TGTGCCAGCAGCCGGGGACCGGATAGCAATCAGCCCCAGCATTTT. It specifies CASSRGPDSNQPQHF.